The sequence of this T cell receptor (beta chain) was determined in a study of shared clonotypes between healthy human individuals. Overall study context: Donors consisted of a couple of women and a few men between 18 and 49.

Libraries were prepared by immunoSEQ multiplex PCR; TCRdb keeps only in-frame clonotypes and omits some of them. The sample lists about 2.2 million clones; roughly 95% were seen once. There are 12 residues in the CDR3. Trimming took off 7 bases at V and 3 bases at J, with 9 bases between the two ends. The germline V gene has CDR1 MNHNY and CDR2 SVGAGI (reference sequence). Findings and limits, study-wide: Across subsets, estimated richness was generally greater for naive than for memory populations.

Regarding this clone: Its matching antigen is unknown.

Naive CD8 cells lacked CD45RO and underwent positive selection for CCR7, leaving out terminally differentiated effector memory CD45RA+ cells. This sequence originates from a man between 18 and 35 years old in good health. Some clones in this sample may be carry-over from other donors' samples. The chain has TRBV6-6 and TRBJ1-1; D unclear. The sequenced sample consisted of naive CD8+ T cells from PBMCs. CDR3 DNA sequence: TGTGCCAGCACCTTACTCGACACTGAAGCTTTCTTT. This sequence encodes CASTLLDTEAFF.